This TCR beta chain was captured by sequencing in a study of response to subunit inactivated influenza vaccine. Study-level results: Every seasonal influenza vaccination brings in few new T cells, the authors suggested.

Each CDR3 protein is one row after TCRdb ran MiXCR on the RT-PCR reads. The data contain around 750,000 distinct CDR3 sequences, 21% of them seen just once; the ten biggest clones take up 9.5% to 13%. A word on this clonotype: Its antigen remains unidentified.

Trimming removed 1 base at V and 2 bases at J, with 16 bases between. CDR3 size: 17 residues. The germline CDR1 and CDR2 sequences are WSHSY and SAAADI. V usage is TRBV10-2 and J usage is TRBJ2-3; D is perhaps TRBD1 (5 bases). The sequenced sample was PBMCs from blood, obtained more than 4 days after vaccination. The TCR sequence derives from a man aged 45 to 65 who received an inactivated influenza vaccine. In DNA, the CDR3 is TGCGCCAGCAGTGAGTGGGTCGGCAGGGCCTCCACAGATACGCAGTATTTT. It codes for CASSEWVGRASTDTQYF.